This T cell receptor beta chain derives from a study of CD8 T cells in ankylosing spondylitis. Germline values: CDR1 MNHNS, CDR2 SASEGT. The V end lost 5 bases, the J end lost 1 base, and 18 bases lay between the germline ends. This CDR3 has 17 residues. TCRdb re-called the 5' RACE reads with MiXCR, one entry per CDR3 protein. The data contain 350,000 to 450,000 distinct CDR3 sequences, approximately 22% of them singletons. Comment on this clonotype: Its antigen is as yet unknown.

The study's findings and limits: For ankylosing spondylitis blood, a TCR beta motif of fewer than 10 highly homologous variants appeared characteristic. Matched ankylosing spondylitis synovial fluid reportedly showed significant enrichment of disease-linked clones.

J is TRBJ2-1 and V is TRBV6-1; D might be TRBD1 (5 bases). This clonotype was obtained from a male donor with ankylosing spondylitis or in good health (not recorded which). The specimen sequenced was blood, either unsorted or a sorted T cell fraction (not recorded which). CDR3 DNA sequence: TGTGCCAGCAGTCTGGAAACTCCACAGGCGTCCTACAATGAGCAGTTCTTC. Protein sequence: CASSLETPQASYNEQFF.